The source of this T cell receptor (beta chain) is a study of response to subunit inactivated influenza vaccine. This CDR3 is built from 15 residues. V was pared by 3 bases and J by 0 bases, with 12 bases between. Germline V gene data show CDR1 as DFQATT and CDR2 as SNEGSKA (reference sequence). One entry per CDR3 protein results from TCRdb running MiXCR on the RT-PCR reads. The data contain more than 600,000 distinct CDR3 sequences, approximately 17% of them seen just once; the ten biggest clones take up roughly a tenth. This receptor was identified in a man aged 50-60 years who received an inactivated influenza vaccine. The gene calls are TRBV20-1 and TRBJ1-5; tentative D call: TRBD1 (6 bases). The sample was PBMCs from blood, taken approximately 5 days after vaccination. CDR3 bases: TGCAGTGCTAGCGATACAGGGATTAGCAATCAGCCCCAGCATTTT. Protein product: CSASDTGISNQPQHF.